The entry below gives a single TCR beta chain sequence along with its context. Its target is not known. The PCR contained 60 Vbeta and 13 Jbeta primers. Per the original data handling: Unique TCR beta chains numbered about 79 million in a later analysis, with around 12 million shared. Generated by immunoSEQ multiplex PCR, the TCRdb table keeps only in-frame clones and is missing some. The V and J calls and clone size come from that table; D and trimming were worked out from the DNA. The sample lists fewer than 350,000 clones, over 85% occurring once. The sample comes from a study of cytomegalovirus exposure and HLA in healthy donors. Study results and caveats: In a later analysis, TCR association rates varied by HLA locus: DRB1 most, HLA-C fewest. Cytomegalovirus-associated TCR beta chains were listed, numbering roughly 150.

Germline V gene sequence: CDR1 SGDLS, CDR2 YYNGEE. J was trimmed by 5 bases and V by 4 bases; bases with no gene match: 11. The CDR3 is 16 amino acids. The sequence was obtained from a woman in her late teens or twenties in good health and CMV-seronegative. The sample comprised PBMCs. This chain connects TRBV9 to TRBJ2-3, with TRBD2 matching 9 bases. The DNA of the CDR3 is TGTGCCAGCAGCCACACCTTAGCGGGGGAGGAAGATACGCAGTATTTT. Protein product: CASSHTLAGEEDTQYF.